Below are 29 T cell receptor beta chains sequenced from a single sample in a study of cytomegalovirus exposure and HLA in healthy donors. Primers: 60 Vbeta forward and 13 Jbeta reverse. Only in-frame clones appear in the TCRdb table, and some are missing; sequencing was by immunoSEQ multiplex PCR. The data contain about 150,000 clones, approximately 77% of them singletons. The source material was PBMCs. These receptors originate from a man aged 18-30 years in good health and CMV-seronegative.

This clone was found a few times. V and J are TRBV9 and TRBJ2-7, with 8 bases matching TRBD2. Per the germline V gene, CDR1 is SGDLS and CDR2 is YYNGEE. The ends lost 6 bases at V and 3 bases at J; junction bases unmatched: 5. The length of the CDR3 is 13 residues. The CDR3 DNA reads TGTGCCAGCAATTCTCGGGGGGGCTACGAGCAGTACTTC. This translates into CASNSRGGYEQYF.

V usage is TRBV2 and J usage is TRBJ2-1; 14 bases map to TRBD2. Trimming at V came to 9 bases and at J to 8 bases, leaving 3 bases not matched to a gene. The CDR3 runs to 13 residues. The germline gives CDR1 SNHLY, CDR2 FYNNEI. The CDR3 region has the DNA TGTGCCAGTGGGACTAGCGGGAGTGATGAGCAGTTCTTC. The encoded protein is CASGTSGSDEQFF.

This chain joins TRBV30 and TRBJ1-3, with 7 bases identical to TRBD1. CDR3 size: 13 residues. Germline values: CDR1 GTSNPN, CDR2 SVGIG (reference sequence). J gave up 4 bases and V 4 bases, and 4 bases lay outside the gene matches. The CDR3 loop reads CAWTPGGGNTIYF. The CDR3 bases are TGTGCCTGGACCCCAGGGGGAGGAAACACCATATATTTT.

This clone showed up just once. V gene TRBV5-1 combines with J gene TRBJ2-7, with 8 bases matching TRBD2. The germline CDR1 and CDR2 sequences are SGHRS and YFSETQ. The CDR3 is 14 residues long. With 4 bases clipped from V and 0 bases from J, the junction kept 3 bases outside the gene matches. The CDR3 nucleotides read TGCGCCAGCAGCACCGGGGGGGCCTCCTACGAGCAGTACTTC. Translated: CASSTGGASYEQYF.

This clone was seen a few times. The CDR3 loop is CASSGTGEREKLFF. In nucleotides, the CDR3 is TGCGCCAGCAGCGGGACAGGGGAACGGGAAAAACTGTTTTTT. The rearrangement uses TRBV5-1 and TRBJ1-4, with 10 positions matching TRBD1. The V and J ends lost 4 bases and 8 bases, in that order; junction bases with no gene match: 5. The CDR3 runs 14 residues. The germline V gene encodes CDR1 SGHRS and CDR2 YFSETQ.

In this sample, this clone turned up once. The V call is TRBV7-9, the J call TRBJ2-1, with TRBD1 as a possible D gene (6 bases). The CDR3 is 16 residues long. With 5 bases removed from V and 2 bases from J, the gap between germline ends came to 16 bases. The V gene's germline CDR1 is SEHNR and CDR2 FQNEAQ (reference sequence). The CDR3 DNA reads as TGTGCCAGCAGCGAGCACAGGGCATCCCCCTACAATGAGCAGTTCTTC. Translated, it gives CASSEHRASPYNEQFF. Full variable domain (outside the CDR3, taken from reference TRBV7-9 and TRBJ2-1): DTGVSQNPRHKITKRGQNVTFRCDPISEHNRLYWYRQTLGQGPEFLTYFQNEAQLEKSRLLSDRFSAERPKGSFSTLEIQRTEQGDSAMYLCASSEHRASPYNEQFFGPGTRLTVL.

This clone was seen more than once but under ten times. The chain couples TRBV7-2 to TRBJ2-2; 9 bases match TRBD1. With V trimmed by 2 bases and J by 6 bases, 4 bases remained unmatched. The CDR3 runs to 15 residues. CDR1 SGHTA and CDR2 FQGNSA come from the germline V gene. The CDR3 DNA is TGTGCCAGCAGCTTAAGGACAGGGGAGGCCGGGGAGCTGTTTTTT. Translated, it gives CASSLRTGEAGELFF.

The chain combines TRBV7-2 with TRBJ2-7, with 8 bases aligning to TRBD1. Germline V gene sequence: CDR1 SGHTA, CDR2 FQGNSA. The CDR3 length is 13 residues. V was clipped by 7 bases and J by 5 bases; unmatched bases: 7. CDR3 loop: CASTIDRGNEQYF. CDR3 in DNA: TGTGCCAGCACTATAGACAGGGGTAACGAGCAGTACTTC. Supplemented by reference TRBV7-2 and TRBJ2-7, the full variable domain reads GAGVSQSPSNKVTEKGKDVELRCDPISGHTALYWYRQSLGQGLEFLIYFQGNSAPDKSGLPSDRFSAERTGGSVSTLTIQRTQQEDSAVYLCASTIDRGNEQYFGPGTRLTVT.

This clone showed up just a few times. The genes are TRBV5-4 and TRBJ2-5; no firm D call. This CDR3 spans 14 amino acids. Trimming took off 0 bases at V and 5 bases at J, with 11 bases between the two ends. The V gene's germline CDR1 is SGHNT and CDR2 YYREEE (reference sequence). In DNA, the CDR3 is TGTGCCAGCAGCTTGGCCCAGCGTAGGGAGACCCAGTACTTC. As protein: CASSLAQRRETQYF.

The gene calls are TRBV5-1 and TRBJ2-7, with D possibly matching TRBD2 (6 bases). The CDR3 spans 14 residues. Germline V CDR1 and CDR2: SGHRS, YFSETQ. V lost 0 bases and J lost 7, with 14 bases in between. As DNA, the CDR3 is TGCGCCAGCAGCTTGGACAGAGTTGGGGGGGAGCAGTACTTC. The encoded protein is CASSLDRVGGEQYF.

In its sample, this clone was seen once. The rearrangement uses TRBV5-6 and TRBJ2-7; D possibly corresponds to TRBD1 (6 bases). Germline CDR1 and CDR2: SGHDT and YYEEEE. CDR3 size: 14 residues. V lost 7 bases, J lost 3 bases, and 17 bases lay in between. Here the CDR3 reads CASSPIGGYYEQYF. CDR3 coding DNA: TGTGCCAGCTCCCCCATAGGGGGATACTACGAGCAGTACTTC.

With respect to this clone: Other DNA sequences in the sample encode the same CDR3. V and J are TRBV6-5 and TRBJ1-2; D is unresolved. Looked up from germline, CDR1 is MNHEY and CDR2 is SVGAGI. V gave up 0 bases and J gave up 4 bases, with 6 bases separating them. This CDR3 comprises 13 residues. In DNA, the CDR3 is TGTGCCAGCAGTTACTCGAGCCTCTATGGCTACACCTTC. Its protein is CASSYSSLYGYTF.

This CDR3 is CASTKTGDTGELFF. The CDR3 DNA is TGTGCCAGCACTAAAACAGGGGACACCGGGGAGCTGTTTTTT. V gene TRBV6-6 combines with J gene TRBJ2-2, with 7 bases that match TRBD1. The ends lost 7 bases at V and 3 bases at J; junction bases unmatched: 5. In germline, CDR1 is MNHNY, CDR2 SVGAGI (reference sequence). CDR3 length: 14 amino acids.

The chain carries TRBV9 and TRBJ2-7; 8 positions agree with TRBD1. Trimming cost V 4 bases and J 5 bases; bases outside gene matches: 8. The CDR3 spans 14 residues. Germline CDR1 and CDR2: SGDLS and YYNGEE. CDR3 loop: CASSPRTGWNEQYF. The CDR3 nucleotides are TGTGCCAGCAGCCCTCGGACAGGGTGGAACGAGCAGTACTTC.

The count of this clone is one. This rearrangement joins TRBV28 to TRBJ2-5; 10 bases are shared with TRBD2. This CDR3 is built from 11 residues. The germline V gene encodes CDR1 MDHEN and CDR2 SYDVKM. This chain's CDR3 is CASGGAGTQYF. CDR3 DNA sequence: TGTGCGAGCGGGGGGGCTGGGACCCAGTACTTC.

This clone has more than one count but fewer than ten. The chain couples TRBV18 to TRBJ2-7, with TRBD2 identical over 7 bases. With V trimmed by 3 bases and J by 6 bases, 2 bases remained unmatched. The germline CDR1 and CDR2 sequences are KGHSH and LQKENI. The CDR3 loop spans 12 amino acids. DNA for the CDR3: TGTGCCAGCTCACCGTCGGGGGGCGAGCAGTACTTC. Its protein product is CASSPSGGEQYF.

In its sample, this clone was seen a few times. CDR3 amino acids: CASSLDSRANSPLHF. The CDR3 nucleotides read TGTGCCAGCAGCTTAGATTCCAGGGCGAATTCACCCCTCCACTTT. V usage is TRBV7-8 and J usage is TRBJ1-6, with D possibly TRBD1 on 5 matching bases. V shed 1 base and J shed 7 bases, with 11 bases lying between them. CDR3 size: 15 residues. CDR1 SGHVS and CDR2 FQNEAQ come from the germline V gene.

The CDR3 loop reads CASSLTGTGPNYGYTF. The CDR3 coding sequence is TGTGCCAGTAGTCTGACCGGGACAGGGCCTAACTATGGCTACACCTTC. This sequence joins TRBV19 and TRBJ1-2; TRBD1 matches 9 bases. Losses at the gene ends were 5 bases for V and 0 bases for J; bases not matched to a gene: 7. The CDR3 runs 16 residues. Germline V gene lookup returns CDR1 LNHDA and CDR2 SQIVND (reference sequence).

This clone has only a few counts. The gene calls are TRBV11-3 and TRBJ2-1, with TRBD1 as a possible D gene (5 bases). The CDR3 is made up of 13 amino acids. V was clipped by 2 bases and J by 7 bases, with 9 bases between them. The germline gives CDR1 SGHNT, CDR2 YENEEA. Here the CDR3 DNA reads TGTGCCAGCAGCTTAACCGACAGAAATGAGCAGTTCTTC. Translation: CASSLTDRNEQFF. Full variable domain (rest looked up from reference TRBV11-3 and TRBJ2-1): EAGVVQSPRYKIIEKKQPVAFWCNPISGHNTLYWYLQNLGQGPELLIRYENEEAVDDSQLPKDRFSAERLKGVDSTLKIQPAELGDSAVYLCASSLTDRNEQFFGPGTRLTVL.

J is TRBJ2-3 and V is TRBV10-3; tentatively, D is TRBD2 (5 bases). Germline CDR1 is ENHRY and CDR2 is SYGVKD. CDR3 length equals 16 residues. V was cut by 2 bases and J by 1 base, with 13 bases left in between. The CDR3 sequence is CAISEAMSSGTDTQYF. As DNA, the CDR3 is TGTGCCATCAGTGAGGCAATGAGTAGCGGCACAGATACGCAGTATTTT.

The chain is built from TRBV4-3 and TRBJ2-7; 10 bases are a match to TRBD2. V dropped 4 bases and J dropped 0; count of bases not matched to a gene: 3. The CDR3 sequence is 15 residues long. CDR1 is LGHNA, CDR2 YSLEER, per germline. This CDR3 is CASSLGTSASYEQYF. CDR3 DNA: TGCGCCAGCAGCCTCGGGACTAGCGCCTCCTACGAGCAGTACTTC.

V is TRBV7-2 and J is TRBJ2-3; possibly TRBD1 for D (5 bases). Germline CDR1 is SGHTA and CDR2 is FQGNSA. Trimming cost V 7 bases and J 8 bases, with 7 bases left between them. This CDR3 comprises 10 residues. CDR3 region: CASTQGTQYF. The CDR3 DNA sequence: TGTGCCAGCACCCAGGGTACGCAGTATTTT.

This sequence joins TRBV5-1 and TRBJ2-7, with 8 positions matching TRBD2. The V and J ends lost 0 bases and 2 bases, in that order; junction bases with no gene match: 4. Germline assignment: CDR1 SGHRS and CDR2 YFSETQ. The CDR3 has 15 residues. In DNA, the CDR3 is TGCGCCAGCAGCTTGGATACGGGGGGGACCTACGAGCAGTACTTC. Its protein is CASSLDTGGTYEQYF.

This chain uses TRBV2 with TRBJ2-1, with TRBD1 as a possible D gene (5 bases). CDR3 length: 15 amino acids. The V gene's germline CDR1 is SNHLY and CDR2 FYNNEI. V lost 7 bases and J 0 bases, leaving 13 bases between the germline ends. The CDR3 loop is CASTVDSSSYNEQFF. CDR3 nucleotides: TGTGCCAGCACCGTCGACAGCAGCTCCTACAATGAGCAGTTCTTC.

This chain links TRBV18 with TRBJ2-7; unclear D gene. V lost 3 bases and J 3 bases, leaving 18 bases between the germline ends. This CDR3 has 16 residues. Looked up from germline, CDR1 is KGHSH and CDR2 is LQKENI. As DNA, the CDR3 is TGTGCCAGCTCACCCCGGGTCTCCACGGTAGGCTACGAGCAGTACTTC. This encodes CASSPRVSTVGYEQYF.

V gene TRBV12-5 combines with J gene TRBJ2-6; tentatively, D is TRBD2 (6 bases). CDR3 length: 17 residues. Germline V gene sequence: CDR1 LGHNT, CDR2 FRNRAP. V dropped 10 bases and J dropped 0 bases, with 19 bases sitting between them. CDR3 nucleotides: TGTGCTACTACCCGCGGGACTTCTAGCTCTGGGGCCAACGTCCTGACTTTC. Protein: CATTRGTSSSGANVLTF.

This chain links TRBV7-9 with TRBJ1-2, with 11 bases that match TRBD1. Germline V gene data show CDR1 as SEHNR and CDR2 as FQNEAQ (reference sequence). The CDR3 totals 13 residues. The V and J ends lost 5 bases and 6 bases, in that order; junction bases with no gene match: 2. In nucleotides, the CDR3 is TGTGCCAGCAGCCGGGGACAGGGGGATGGCTACACCTTC. Encoded protein: CASSRGQGDGYTF.

This clone was seen only a few times. The chain combines TRBV27 with TRBJ1-2; D is possibly TRBD1 (6 bases). The V gene lost 3 bases and the J gene lost 7 bases, with 15 bases spanning the gap. The CDR3 is 14 residues long. CDR1 is MNHEY and CDR2 is SMNVEV in the germline V gene (reference sequence). CDR3 coding DNA: TGTGCCAGCAGTTTGGCAAACAGGGTTGGTGGCTACACCTTC. Translated, it gives CASSLANRVGGYTF.

The rearrangement links TRBV1 to TRBJ1-2. TRBV1 is noted as a pseudogene. The CDR3 consists of 16 residues. The CDR3 DNA sequence: TGCACCAGCACCCTATATTCACGGGGGGTTGACTATGGCTACACCTTC. Translated: CTSTLYSRGVDYGYTF.